The text below deals with one TCR beta chain. V lost 6 bases and J lost 0; bases outside the gene matches: 9. CDR1 is SGHTA and CDR2 is FQGNSA in the germline V gene. There are 17 residues in the CDR3. The sample is drawn from a study of shared T cell receptors in the human thymus. The protocol was immunoSEQ multiplex PCR, while the TCRdb copy is restricted to in-frame clones and leaves out a portion. The top ten hold 0.009% to 0.0095% of the sample, which has some 660,000 clones, more than 70% seen once. This sample was shared with a second study, whose subject was human thymus T cells. This second study notes: Donors were healthy Finnish infants having corrective surgery for congenital heart defects. Resections were taken during corrective heart surgery, and the thymus tissue came from these. Thymic and blood repertoires appeared to show biased V and J gene usage. The related literature has documented a marked overlap of thymic repertoires among unrelated individuals.

The chain carries TRBV7-2 and TRBJ2-1, with 9 bases identical to TRBD2. This TCR came from a boy under three years old with a congenital heart defect. Sequenced sample: thymocytes. CDR3 region: CASSTKRGVYSYNEQFF. CDR3 nucleotide sequence: TGTGCCAGCAGTACAAAGCGGGGGGTTTACTCCTACAATGAGCAGTTCTTC.